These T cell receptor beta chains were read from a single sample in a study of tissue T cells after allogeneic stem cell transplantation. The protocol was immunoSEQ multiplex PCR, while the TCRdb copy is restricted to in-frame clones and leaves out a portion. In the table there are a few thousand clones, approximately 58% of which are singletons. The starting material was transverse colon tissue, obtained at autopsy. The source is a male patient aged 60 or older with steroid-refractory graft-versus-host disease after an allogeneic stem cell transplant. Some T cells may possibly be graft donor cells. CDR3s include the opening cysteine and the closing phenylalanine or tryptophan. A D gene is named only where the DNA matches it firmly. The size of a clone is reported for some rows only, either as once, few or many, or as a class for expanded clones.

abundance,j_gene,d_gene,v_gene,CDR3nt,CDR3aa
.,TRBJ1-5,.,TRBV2,TGTGCCACCTCACAAGGAAATCAGCCCCAGCATTTT,CATSQGNQPQHF
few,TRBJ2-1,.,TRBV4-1,TGCGCCAGCAGCCAAGGTGATGAGCAGTTCTTC,CASSQGDEQFF
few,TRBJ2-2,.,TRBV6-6,TGTGCCAGCAGTTACTCAATCACCGGGGAGCTGTTTTTT,CASSYSITGELFF
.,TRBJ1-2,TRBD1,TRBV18,TGTGCCAGCTCACCAGACAGGGCTAACTATGGCTACACCTTC,CASSPDRANYGYTF
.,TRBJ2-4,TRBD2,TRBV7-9,TGTGCCAGCGCTAGCGGGGGGAACATTCAGTACTTC,CASASGGNIQYF
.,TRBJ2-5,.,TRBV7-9,TGTGCCAGCAGCGTCCAAGAGACCCAGTACTTC,CASSVQETQYF
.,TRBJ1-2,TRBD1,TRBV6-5,TGTGCCAGCAGTTACTCGGGAGGGGGCTTGGGCGGTGGCTACACCTTC,CASSYSGGGLGGGYTF
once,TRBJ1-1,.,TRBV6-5,TGTGCCAGCAGGGGTCCTATGAACACTGAAGCTTTCTTT,CASRGPMNTEAFF
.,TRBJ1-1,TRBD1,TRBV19,TGTGCCAGTAGGGGACAGGGGGGAACTGAAGCTTTCTTT,CASRGQGGTEAFF
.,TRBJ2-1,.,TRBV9,TGTGCCAGCAGCGTAGGTCAAGGAGGGGTAGGGTTCTTC,CASSVGQGGVGFF
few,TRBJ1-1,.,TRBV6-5,TGTGCCAGCAGTTACTTCGCAGGGTTAAACACTGAAGCTTTCTTT,CASSYFAGLNTEAFF
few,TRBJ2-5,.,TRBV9,TGTGCCAGCAGCGTAGATGGGGCTGCAGGAGAGACCCAGTACTTC,CASSVDGAAGETQYF
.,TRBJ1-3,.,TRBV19,TGTGGAGTAGCCCCGGGCTTTGGAAACACCATATATTTT,CGVAPGFGNTIYF
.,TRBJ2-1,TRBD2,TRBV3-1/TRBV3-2,TGTGCCAGCAGCCAAATTAGCGGGGTCCGAACTCTTAGCTCCTACAATGAGCAGTTCTTC,CASSQISGVRTLSSYNEQFF
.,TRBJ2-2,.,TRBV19,TGTGCCAGTAGTTCAGACCCGTCCCCCGGGGAGCTGTTTTTT,CASSSDPSPGELFF
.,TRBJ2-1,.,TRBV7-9,TGTGCCAGCAGCCTTATGGACCTTCTTAAGCAGTTCTTC,CASSLMDLLKQFF
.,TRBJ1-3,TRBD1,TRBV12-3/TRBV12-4,TGTGCCAGCAGGTCTTCAGGGGGATACACCATATATTTT,CASRSSGGYTIYF
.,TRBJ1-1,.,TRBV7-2,TGTGCCAGCAGCTTCATTTCCGTGGTTATCAGCGCCAGTGCTTTCTTT,CASSFISVVISASAFF
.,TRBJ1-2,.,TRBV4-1,TGCGCCAGCAGCCAAGAGGCGGTTGGAGCCTATGGCTACACCTTC,CASSQEAVGAYGYTF
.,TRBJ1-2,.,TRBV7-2,TGTGCCAGCATCAGAGACGTGTGGGGGGCTAGCTATGGCTACACCTTC,CASIRDVWGASYGYTF
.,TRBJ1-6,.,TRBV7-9,TGTGCCAGCAGCTTAGGGCCCTCACCCCTCCACTTT,CASSLGPSPLHF
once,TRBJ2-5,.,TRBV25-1,TGTGCCAGCAGTGAACCCGGGGCTAAGGGGACCCAGTACTTC,CASSEPGAKGTQYF